The rows below give T cell receptor beta chains drawn from one sample of a study of vaccination effects on CD4 cells after COVID-19. Antigens of these TCRs are unknown. TCRdb's table, derived via immunoSEQ multiplex PCR, lists solely in-frame clones and lacks some. The table records around 71,000 clones, roughly 70% of them present only once. The sequences come from CD4+ T cells from PBMCs cultured with HCoV-OC43 spike peptides, collected before COVID-19 vaccination. The receptors shown here come from a human donor who received a COVID-19 vaccine. Both conserved end residues are part of each CDR3. Each record gives: V gene, clone size, D gene, J gene, CDR3 DNA, CDR3 protein. D genes are given only for firm matches. For some rows the clone size is stated as once, few or many, or as a class when expanded; others skip it.

V: TRBV7-3
size: -
D: TRBD1
J: TRBJ2-2
DNA: TGTGCCAGCAGCTTAATGGCAGGGGGCAACACCGGGGAGCTGTTTTTT
CDR3: CASSLMAGGNTGELFF

V: TRBV12-5
size: -
D: -
J: TRBJ2-5
DNA: TGTGCTAGTGGTTCGGAAAAGACCCAGTACTTC
CDR3: CASGSEKTQYF

V: TRBV6-6
size: once
D: -
J: TRBJ1-1
DNA: TGTGCCAGCACCCTACGGGGGGGCCAGAACACTGAAGCTTTCTTT
CDR3: CASTLRGGQNTEAFF

V: TRBV19
size: -
D: TRBD1
J: TRBJ1-1
DNA: TGTGCCAGTCACACTCGACAGGGGCCCAACACTGAAGCTTTCTTT
CDR3: CASHTRQGPNTEAFF

V: TRBV18
size: -
D: TRBD1
J: TRBJ1-4
DNA: TGTGCCAGCTCGCCTGACAGGGATGAAAAACTGTTTTTT
CDR3: CASSPDRDEKLFF

V: TRBV7-8
size: -
D: -
J: TRBJ1-2
DNA: TGTGCCAGCAGCTTAGTGGAGAACTATGGCTACACCTTC
CDR3: CASSLVENYGYTF

V: TRBV30
size: -
D: -
J: TRBJ1-2
DNA: TGTGCCTGGAGTGTACCGGGCAGGGCTTGGGGCTACACCTTC
CDR3: CAWSVPGRAWGYTF

V: TRBV3-1/TRBV3-2
size: -
D: -
J: TRBJ2-2
DNA: TGTGCCAGCAGCCGCCCGGATCCGCAGGGGCCCGGGGAGCTGTTTTTT
CDR3: CASSRPDPQGPGELFF

V: TRBV3-1/TRBV3-2
size: few
D: -
J: TRBJ1-1
DNA: TGTGCCAGCAGCCACTTGGGGGGAGGCACTGAAGCTTTCTTT
CDR3: CASSHLGGGTEAFF

V: TRBV5-1
size: -
D: TRBD1
J: TRBJ2-1
DNA: TGCGCCAGCAGTTCGCTGACAGGGGCGACCTCCTACAATGAGCAGTTCTTC
CDR3: CASSSLTGATSYNEQFF

V: TRBV6-2/TRBV6-3
size: -
D: -
J: TRBJ2-6
DNA: TGTGCCAGCAGCCCTGAACGATTACAGGGTTTAGGGGCCAACGTCCTGACTTTC
CDR3: CASSPERLQGLGANVLTF

V: TRBV11-2
size: -
D: -
J: TRBJ1-1
DNA: TGTGCCAGCAGCTCGTCGTCGGCAGGGTCCATGAACACTGAAGCTTTCTTT
CDR3: CASSSSSAGSMNTEAFF

V: TRBV6-5
size: -
D: TRBD1
J: TRBJ1-2
DNA: TGTGCCAGCAGTTACTGGGGACAGGGCTATGGCTACACCTTC
CDR3: CASSYWGQGYGYTF

V: TRBV5-4
size: -
D: -
J: TRBJ2-3
DNA: TGTGCCAGCAGTTTGCCCCCCCCCACAGATACGCAGTATTTT
CDR3: CASSLPPPTDTQYF

V: TRBV6-5
size: once
D: -
J: TRBJ2-2
DNA: TGTGCCAGCAGAAGACCAGGGGCCGTCACCGGGGAGCTGTTTTTT
CDR3: CASRRPGAVTGELFF

V: TRBV24-1
size: few
D: -
J: TRBJ2-1
DNA: TGTGCCACCAGCCTAACGAATTCCTACAATGAGCAGTTCTTC
CDR3: CATSLTNSYNEQFF

V: TRBV2
size: once
D: TRBD1
J: TRBJ2-3
DNA: TGTGCCAGCAGCCTGACAGGGGGGACAGATACGCAGTATTTT
CDR3: CASSLTGGTDTQYF

V: TRBV12-1
size: -
D: -
J: TRBJ1-2
DNA: TGTGCCAGCAGCTTTAGGAGGTTAGCTGGGACAGTCCGGTCGGATGGCTACACCTTC
CDR3: CASSFRRLAGTVRSDGYTF

V: TRBV6-1
size: -
D: -
J: TRBJ1-3
DNA: TGTGCCAGCAGTGAAGCGGCAGGGGTGGGGTCTGGAAACACCATATATTTT
CDR3: CASSEAAGVGSGNTIYF

V: TRBV7-2
size: once
D: -
J: TRBJ1-1
DNA: TGTGCCAGCAGCAATGGACCCTGGGGCACTGAAGCTTTCTTT
CDR3: CASSNGPWGTEAFF

V: TRBV4-2
size: -
D: -
J: TRBJ2-4
DNA: TGTGCCAGCAGCCAAGATGGGCGTACAGGGTACATTCAGTACTTC
CDR3: CASSQDGRTGYIQYF

V: TRBV29-1
size: -
D: -
J: TRBJ1-1
DNA: TGCAGCGTTGAAGTAGGACGGGAGGGTTTCTTT
CDR3: CSVEVGREGFF

V: TRBV28
size: few
D: TRBD1
J: TRBJ2-2
DNA: TGTGCCAGCAGTCGACAGGGGAACACCGGGGAGCTGTTTTTT
CDR3: CASSRQGNTGELFF

V: TRBV6-6
size: -
D: -
J: TRBJ2-6
DNA: TGTGCCAGCAGTGAGGCCATGGGTGGGGCCAACGTCCTGACTTTC
CDR3: CASSEAMGGANVLTF

V: TRBV5-1
size: -
D: -
J: TRBJ1-4
DNA: TGCGCCAGCAGCCGAATCGAGGGACCCCAAAAACTGTTTTTT
CDR3: CASSRIEGPQKLFF

V: TRBV19
size: -
D: TRBD1
J: TRBJ2-5
DNA: TGTGCCAGTAGTATGATCTCGACAGGGGGAGAGACCCAGTACTTC
CDR3: CASSMISTGGETQYF

V: TRBV6-5
size: once
D: TRBD1
J: TRBJ2-1
DNA: TGTGCCAGCAGAAACAGGGCAGGGGGCAATGAGCAGTTCTTC
CDR3: CASRNRAGGNEQFF

V: TRBV24-1
size: -
D: -
J: TRBJ1-5
DNA: TGTGCCACCAGTGTGGGGATTAGCAATCAGCCCCAGCATTTT
CDR3: CATSVGISNQPQHF

V: TRBV19
size: -
D: TRBD1
J: TRBJ1-2
DNA: TGTGCCAGTAGTATAATAAGCAAGGCAGGGGGCACCGTCTATGGCTACACCTTC
CDR3: CASSIISKAGGTVYGYTF

V: TRBV3-1/TRBV3-2
size: -
D: TRBD1
J: TRBJ2-3
DNA: TGTGCCAGCAGCCAAGCTCGGGACAGGGGATTAGCAGATACGCAGTATTTT
CDR3: CASSQARDRGLADTQYF

V: TRBV19
size: once
D: -
J: TRBJ2-5
DNA: TGTGCCAGTAGTATTATGGGGGAGGAGACCCAGTACTTC
CDR3: CASSIMGEETQYF

V: TRBV6-1
size: few
D: -
J: TRBJ1-2
DNA: TGTGCCAGCAGTGAATGGGTTCTCTATGGCTACACCTTC
CDR3: CASSEWVLYGYTF

V: TRBV2
size: -
D: TRBD1
J: TRBJ2-2
DNA: TGTGCCAGCAGGGGAGTCAGGGGGCGGTACACCGGGGAGCTGTTTTTT
CDR3: CASRGVRGRYTGELFF

V: TRBV19
size: -
D: -
J: TRBJ1-3
DNA: TGTGCCAGTAGTATAGGAGCCCCCCGAAGCGGCAACACCATATATTTT
CDR3: CASSIGAPRSGNTIYF

V: TRBV24-1
size: -
D: TRBD1
J: TRBJ2-1
DNA: TGTGCCACCAGTGAAAACGACAGGGGTGAGCAGTTCTTC
CDR3: CATSENDRGEQFF

V: TRBV6-5
size: -
D: -
J: TRBJ1-2
DNA: TGTGCCAGCAGTTACGGACCGGTGCCTAACTATGGCTACACCTTC
CDR3: CASSYGPVPNYGYTF

V: TRBV6-6
size: -
D: -
J: TRBJ2-1
DNA: TGTGCCAGCAGGCAAGGTGGTTTATACAATGAGCAGTTCTTC
CDR3: CASRQGGLYNEQFF

V: TRBV5-1
size: few
D: -
J: TRBJ1-6
DNA: TGCGCCAGCAGCTTGTCGCGGTCCTATAATTCACCCCTCCACTTT
CDR3: CASSLSRSYNSPLHF

V: TRBV6-5
size: -
D: -
J: TRBJ2-3
DNA: TGTGCCAGCAGGCGAACAGTATCTAGCACAGATACGCAGTATTTT
CDR3: CASRRTVSSTDTQYF

V: TRBV27
size: -
D: -
J: TRBJ2-1
DNA: TGTGCCAGCAGGATAACCGGGACTCCCTTAAATGAGCAGTTCTTC
CDR3: CASRITGTPLNEQFF

V: TRBV11-3
size: -
D: TRBD2
J: TRBJ2-2
DNA: TGTGCCAGCAGCTTGGGACTAGCGGGGGTTTACACCGGGGAGCTGTTTTTT
CDR3: CASSLGLAGVYTGELFF

V: TRBV9
size: -
D: -
J: TRBJ1-2
DNA: TGTGCCAGCAGCGTAGCGAGACAGCTTAACTATGGCTACACCTTC
CDR3: CASSVARQLNYGYTF

V: TRBV9
size: -
D: -
J: TRBJ2-3
DNA: TGTGCCAGCAGCGTTGGGCTAGGCACAGATACGCAGTATTTT
CDR3: CASSVGLGTDTQYF

V: TRBV15
size: large
D: -
J: TRBJ1-1
DNA: TGTGCCACCAGCAGAGATGAGGGTTACACTGAAGCTTTCTTT
CDR3: CATSRDEGYTEAFF

V: TRBV24-1
size: -
D: -
J: TRBJ1-5
DNA: TGTGCCACCAGTGATCGAATGGGGGCCGTAGCCCAGCATTTT
CDR3: CATSDRMGAVAQHF